Sequencing of this T cell receptor (beta chain) was carried out in a study of T cell responses to AZD1222 COVID-19 vaccine. Study-level points and caveats: With dominance at 160-218 and 743-854, vaccine-associated CD4 TCRs spanned spike.

Profiling relied on immunoSEQ multiplex PCR, and the TCRdb table lists in-frame clones only, not all of them. The sample shows about 100,000 clones, approximately 87% of them seen only once. This CDR3 has 15 residues. Germline CDR1 is SGHAT and CDR2 is FQDESV (reference sequence). V shed 5 bases and J 0 bases; nucleotides not matched to a gene: 5. This clone was observed a single time. Its specificity is not known. This material consisted of peripheral blood, taken on day 0 of MenACWY control vaccination. The chain links TRBV11-1 to TRBJ2-7; 9 nucleotides agree with TRBD1. This receptor was obtained from an adult in good health. The CDR3 here is CASSPGTGSSYEQYF. The CDR3 DNA follows: TGTGCCAGCAGCCCCGGGACAGGGAGCTCCTACGAGCAGTACTTC.